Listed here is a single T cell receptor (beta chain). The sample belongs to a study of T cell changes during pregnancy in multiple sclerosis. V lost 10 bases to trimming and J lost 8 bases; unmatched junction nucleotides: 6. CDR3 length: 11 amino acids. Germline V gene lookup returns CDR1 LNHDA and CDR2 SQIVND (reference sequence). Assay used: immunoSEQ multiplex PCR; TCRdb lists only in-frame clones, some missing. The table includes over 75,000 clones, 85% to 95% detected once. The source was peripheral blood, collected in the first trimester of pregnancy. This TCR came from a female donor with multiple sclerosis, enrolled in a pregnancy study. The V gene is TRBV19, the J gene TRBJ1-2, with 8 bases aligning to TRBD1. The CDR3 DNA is TGTGCCACCCAGGGGGCGCAAGGCTACACCTTC. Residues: CATQGAQGYTF.